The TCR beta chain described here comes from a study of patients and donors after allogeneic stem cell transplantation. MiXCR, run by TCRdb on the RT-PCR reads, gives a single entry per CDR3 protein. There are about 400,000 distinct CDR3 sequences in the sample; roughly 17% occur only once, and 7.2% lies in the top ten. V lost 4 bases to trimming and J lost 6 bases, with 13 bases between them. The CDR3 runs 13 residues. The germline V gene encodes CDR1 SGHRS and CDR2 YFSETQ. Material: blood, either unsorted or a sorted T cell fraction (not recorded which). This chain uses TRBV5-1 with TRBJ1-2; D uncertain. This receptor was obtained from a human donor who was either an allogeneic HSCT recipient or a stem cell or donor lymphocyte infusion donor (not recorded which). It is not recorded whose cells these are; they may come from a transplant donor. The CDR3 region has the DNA TGCGCCAGCAGCAGAGACCCCTCCGATGGCTACACCTTC. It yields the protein CASSRDPSDGYTF.